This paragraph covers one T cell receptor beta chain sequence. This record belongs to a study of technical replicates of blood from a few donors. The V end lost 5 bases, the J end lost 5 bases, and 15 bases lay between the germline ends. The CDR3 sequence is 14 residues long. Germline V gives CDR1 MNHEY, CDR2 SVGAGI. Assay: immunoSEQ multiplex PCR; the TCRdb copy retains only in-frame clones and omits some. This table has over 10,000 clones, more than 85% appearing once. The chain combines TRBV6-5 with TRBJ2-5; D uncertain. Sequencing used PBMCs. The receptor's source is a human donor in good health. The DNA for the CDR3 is TGTGCCAGCAGTGCCAGTTCCCTCCGTGAGACCCAGTACTTC. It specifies CASSASSLRETQYF.